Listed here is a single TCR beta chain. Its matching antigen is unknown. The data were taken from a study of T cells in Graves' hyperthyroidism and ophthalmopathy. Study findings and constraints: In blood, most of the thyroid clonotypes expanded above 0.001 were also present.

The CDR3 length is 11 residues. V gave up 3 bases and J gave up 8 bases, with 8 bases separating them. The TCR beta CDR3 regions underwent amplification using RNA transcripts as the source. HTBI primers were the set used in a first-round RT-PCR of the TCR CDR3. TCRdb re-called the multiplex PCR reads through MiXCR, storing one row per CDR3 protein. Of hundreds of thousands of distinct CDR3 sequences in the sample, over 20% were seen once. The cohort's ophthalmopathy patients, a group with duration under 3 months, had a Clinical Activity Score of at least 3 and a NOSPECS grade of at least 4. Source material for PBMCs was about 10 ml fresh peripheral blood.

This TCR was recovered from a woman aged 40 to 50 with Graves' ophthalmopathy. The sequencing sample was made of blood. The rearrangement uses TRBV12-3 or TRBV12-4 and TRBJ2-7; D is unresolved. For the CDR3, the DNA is TGTGCCAGCAGTTTCGACGTAAAGCAGTACTTC. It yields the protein CASSFDVKQYF.